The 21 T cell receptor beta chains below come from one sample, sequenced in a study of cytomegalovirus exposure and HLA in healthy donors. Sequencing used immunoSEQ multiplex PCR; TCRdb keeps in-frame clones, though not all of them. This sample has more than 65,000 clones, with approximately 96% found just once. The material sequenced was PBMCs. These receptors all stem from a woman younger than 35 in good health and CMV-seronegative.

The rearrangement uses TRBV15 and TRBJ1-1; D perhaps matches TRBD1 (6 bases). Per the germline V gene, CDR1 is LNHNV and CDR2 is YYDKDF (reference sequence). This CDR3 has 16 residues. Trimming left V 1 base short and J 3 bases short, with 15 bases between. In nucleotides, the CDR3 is TGTGCCACCAGCAGAGGAGGGGGGGCATTGTACACTGAAGCTTTCTTT. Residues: CATSRGGGALYTEAFF.

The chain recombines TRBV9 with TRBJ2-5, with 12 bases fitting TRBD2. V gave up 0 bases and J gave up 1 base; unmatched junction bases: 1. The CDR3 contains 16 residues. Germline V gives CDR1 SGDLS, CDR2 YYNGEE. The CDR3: CASSVGGLAGQETQYF. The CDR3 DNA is TGTGCCAGCAGCGTAGGGGGACTAGCGGGCCAAGAGACCCAGTACTTC.

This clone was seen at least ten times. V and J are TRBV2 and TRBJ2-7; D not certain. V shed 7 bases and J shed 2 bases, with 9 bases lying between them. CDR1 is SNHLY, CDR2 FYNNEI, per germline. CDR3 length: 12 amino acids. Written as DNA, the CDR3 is TGTGCCAGCATCCCGGGTCCCTACGAGCAGTACTTC. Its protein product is CASIPGPYEQYF.

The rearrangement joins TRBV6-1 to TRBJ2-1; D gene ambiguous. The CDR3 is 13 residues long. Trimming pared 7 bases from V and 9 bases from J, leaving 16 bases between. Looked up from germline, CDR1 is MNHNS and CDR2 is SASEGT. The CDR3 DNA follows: TGTGCCAGCACCCCTTCCCAGCGTCTTGAGCAGTTCTTC. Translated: CASTPSQRLEQFF.

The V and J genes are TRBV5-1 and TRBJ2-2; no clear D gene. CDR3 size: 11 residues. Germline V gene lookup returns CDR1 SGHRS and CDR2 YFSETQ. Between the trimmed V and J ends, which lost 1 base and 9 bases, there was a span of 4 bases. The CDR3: CASSLSRELFF. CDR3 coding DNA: TGCGCCAGCAGCTTGAGCCGGGAGCTGTTTTTT.

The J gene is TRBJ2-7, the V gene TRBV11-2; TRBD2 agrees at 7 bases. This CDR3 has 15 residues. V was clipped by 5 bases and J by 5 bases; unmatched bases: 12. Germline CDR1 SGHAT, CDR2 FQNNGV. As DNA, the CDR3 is TGTGCCAGCAGCACCGAGCGGACTAGTCCGAACGAGCAGTACTTC. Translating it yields CASSTERTSPNEQYF. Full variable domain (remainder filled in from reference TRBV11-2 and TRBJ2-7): EAGVAQSPRYKIIEKRQSVAFWCNPISGHATLYWYQQILGQGPKLLIQFQNNGVVDDSQLPKDRFSAERLKGVDSTLKIQPAKLEDSAVYLCASSTERTSPNEQYFGPGTRLTVT.

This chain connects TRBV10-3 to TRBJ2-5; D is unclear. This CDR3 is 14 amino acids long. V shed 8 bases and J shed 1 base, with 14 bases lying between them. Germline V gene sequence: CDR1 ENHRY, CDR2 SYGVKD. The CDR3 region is CAILESLTQETQYF. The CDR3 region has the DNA TGTGCCATCCTGGAGAGTCTTACCCAAGAGACCCAGTACTTC.

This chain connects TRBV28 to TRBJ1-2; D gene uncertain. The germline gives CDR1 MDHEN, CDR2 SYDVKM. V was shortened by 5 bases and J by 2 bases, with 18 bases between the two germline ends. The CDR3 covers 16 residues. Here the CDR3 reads CASSPHKGLYNYGYTF. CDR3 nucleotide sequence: TGTGCCAGCAGTCCTCATAAAGGACTTTACAACTATGGCTACACCTTC.

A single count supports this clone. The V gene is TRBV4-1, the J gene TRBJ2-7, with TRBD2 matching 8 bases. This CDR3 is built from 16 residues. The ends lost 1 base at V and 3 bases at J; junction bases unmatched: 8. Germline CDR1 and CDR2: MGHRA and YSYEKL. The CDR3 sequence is CASSQVLSGGDYEQYF. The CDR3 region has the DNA TGCGCCAGCAGCCAAGTTCTCTCGGGGGGGGACTACGAGCAGTACTTC.

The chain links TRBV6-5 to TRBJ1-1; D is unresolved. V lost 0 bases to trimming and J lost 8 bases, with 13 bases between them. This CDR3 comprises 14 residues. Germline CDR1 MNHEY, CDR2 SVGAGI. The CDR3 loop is CASSYSIPRGEAFF. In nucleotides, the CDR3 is TGTGCCAGCAGTTACTCGATCCCAAGAGGCGAAGCTTTCTTT.

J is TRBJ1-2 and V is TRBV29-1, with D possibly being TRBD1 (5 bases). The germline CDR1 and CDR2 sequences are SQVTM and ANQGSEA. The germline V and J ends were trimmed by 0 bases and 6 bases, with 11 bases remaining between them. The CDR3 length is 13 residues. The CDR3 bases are TGCAGCGTTGAAGAGGTGCGGGGGAATGGCTACACCTTC. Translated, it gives CSVEEVRGNGYTF.

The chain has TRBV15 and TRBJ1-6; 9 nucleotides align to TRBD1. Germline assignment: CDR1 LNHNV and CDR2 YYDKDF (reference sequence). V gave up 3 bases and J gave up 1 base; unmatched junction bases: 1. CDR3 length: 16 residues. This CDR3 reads CATSRDRGSYNSPLHF. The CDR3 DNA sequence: TGTGCCACCAGCAGGGACAGGGGATCCTATAATTCACCCCTCCACTTT.

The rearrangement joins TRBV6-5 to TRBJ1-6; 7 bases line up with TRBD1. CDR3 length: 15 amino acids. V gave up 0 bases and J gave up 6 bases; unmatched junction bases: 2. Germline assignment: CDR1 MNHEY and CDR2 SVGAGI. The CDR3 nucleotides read TGTGCCAGCAGTTACTCCCGGGACAGTAATTCACCCCTCCACTTT. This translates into CASSYSRDSNSPLHF.

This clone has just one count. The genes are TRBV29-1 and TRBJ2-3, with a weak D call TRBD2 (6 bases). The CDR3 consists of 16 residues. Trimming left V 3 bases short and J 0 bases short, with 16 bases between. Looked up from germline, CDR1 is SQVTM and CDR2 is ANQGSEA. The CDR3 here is CSVDSIPGLSTDTQYF. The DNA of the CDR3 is TGCAGCGTTGATAGCATACCGGGACTGAGCACAGATACGCAGTATTTT.

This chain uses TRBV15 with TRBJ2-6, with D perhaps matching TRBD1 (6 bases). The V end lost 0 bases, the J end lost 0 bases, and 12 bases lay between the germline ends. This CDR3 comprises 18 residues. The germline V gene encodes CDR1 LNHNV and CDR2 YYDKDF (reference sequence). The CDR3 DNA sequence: TGTGCCACCAGCAGAGATCCCAGGGGACCCTCTGGGGCCAACGTCCTGACTTTC. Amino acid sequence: CATSRDPRGPSGANVLTF.

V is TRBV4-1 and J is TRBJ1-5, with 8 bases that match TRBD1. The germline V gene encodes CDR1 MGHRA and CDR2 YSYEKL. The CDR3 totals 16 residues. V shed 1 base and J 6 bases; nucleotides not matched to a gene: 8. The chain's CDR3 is CASSQVTPGGGQPQHF. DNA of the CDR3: TGCGCCAGCAGCCAAGTGACACCAGGGGGCGGTCAGCCCCAGCATTTT.

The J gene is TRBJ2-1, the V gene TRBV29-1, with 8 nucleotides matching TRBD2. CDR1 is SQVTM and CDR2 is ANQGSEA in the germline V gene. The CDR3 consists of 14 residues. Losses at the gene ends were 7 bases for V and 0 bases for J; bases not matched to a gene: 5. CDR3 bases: TGCAGCGCTTTGGGGACTAGCTCCTACAATGAGCAGTTCTTC. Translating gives CSALGTSSYNEQFF.

The CDR3 nucleotides read TGCGCCAGCAGTACGCCTAGCGGGAGAGGGTCTGGATCCGGGGAGCTGTTTTTT. Translation: CASSTPSGRGSGSGELFF. The chain carries TRBV4-1 and TRBJ2-2; 10 nucleotides align to TRBD2. Per germline, CDR1 MGHRA and CDR2 YSYEKL. CDR3 size: 18 residues. With 6 bases clipped from V and 6 bases from J, the junction kept 16 bases outside the gene matches.

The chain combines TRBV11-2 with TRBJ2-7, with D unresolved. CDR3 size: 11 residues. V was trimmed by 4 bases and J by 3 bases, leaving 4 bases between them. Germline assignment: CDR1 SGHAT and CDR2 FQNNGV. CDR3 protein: CASSSCYEQYF. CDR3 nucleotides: TGTGCCAGCAGCTCTTGCTACGAGCAGTACTTC.

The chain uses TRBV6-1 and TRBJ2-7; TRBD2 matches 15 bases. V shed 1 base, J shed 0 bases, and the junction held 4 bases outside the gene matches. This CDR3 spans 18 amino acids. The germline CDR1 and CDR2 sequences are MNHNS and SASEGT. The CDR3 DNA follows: TGTGCCAGCAGTGAAGGGACTAGCGGGAGGGGGAGCTCCTACGAGCAGTACTTC. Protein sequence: CASSEGTSGRGSSYEQYF.

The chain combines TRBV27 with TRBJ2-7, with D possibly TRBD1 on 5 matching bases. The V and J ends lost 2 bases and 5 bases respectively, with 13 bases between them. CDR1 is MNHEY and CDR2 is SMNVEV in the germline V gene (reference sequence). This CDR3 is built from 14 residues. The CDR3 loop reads CASSLKQGLDEQYF. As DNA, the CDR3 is TGTGCCAGCAGTTTAAAGCAGGGTTTAGACGAGCAGTACTTC.